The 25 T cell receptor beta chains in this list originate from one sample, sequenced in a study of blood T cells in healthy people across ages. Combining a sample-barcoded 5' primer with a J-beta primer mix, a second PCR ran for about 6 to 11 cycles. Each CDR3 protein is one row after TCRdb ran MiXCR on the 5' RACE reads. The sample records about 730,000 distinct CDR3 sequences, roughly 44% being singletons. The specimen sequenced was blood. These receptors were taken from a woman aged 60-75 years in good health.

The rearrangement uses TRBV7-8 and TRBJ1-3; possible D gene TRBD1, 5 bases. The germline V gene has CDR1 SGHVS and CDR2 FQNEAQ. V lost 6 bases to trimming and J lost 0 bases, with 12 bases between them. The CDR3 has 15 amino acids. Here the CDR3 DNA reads TGTGCCAGCAGAGACCGGGGGTCCTCTGGAAACACCATATATTTT. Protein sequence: CASRDRGSSGNTIYF.

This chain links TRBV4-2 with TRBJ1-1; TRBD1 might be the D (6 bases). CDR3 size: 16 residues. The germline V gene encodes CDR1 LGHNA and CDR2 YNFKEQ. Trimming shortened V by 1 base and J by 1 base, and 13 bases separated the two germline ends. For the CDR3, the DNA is TGTGCCAGCAGCCAAGGGTACAGGGAACCGAACACTGAAGCTTTCTTT. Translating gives CASSQGYREPNTEAFF.

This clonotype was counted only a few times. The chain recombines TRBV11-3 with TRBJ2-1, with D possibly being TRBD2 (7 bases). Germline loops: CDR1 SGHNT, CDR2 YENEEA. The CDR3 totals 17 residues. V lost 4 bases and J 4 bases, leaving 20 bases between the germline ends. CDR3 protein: CASSSSRGQRGYNEQFF. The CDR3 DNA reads TGTGCCAGCAGCTCCTCTCGGGGGCAGCGGGGATACAATGAGCAGTTCTTC.

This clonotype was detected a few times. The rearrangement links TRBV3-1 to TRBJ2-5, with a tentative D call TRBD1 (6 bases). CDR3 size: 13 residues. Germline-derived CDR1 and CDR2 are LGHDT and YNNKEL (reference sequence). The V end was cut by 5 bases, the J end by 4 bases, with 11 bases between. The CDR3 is CASSVGQLETQYF. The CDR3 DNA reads TGTGCCAGCAGCGTTGGACAGCTAGAGACCCAGTACTTC.

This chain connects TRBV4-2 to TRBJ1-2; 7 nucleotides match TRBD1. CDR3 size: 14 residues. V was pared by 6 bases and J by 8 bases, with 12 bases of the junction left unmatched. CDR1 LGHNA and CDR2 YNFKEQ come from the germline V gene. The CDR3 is CASRVRTGVRGYTF. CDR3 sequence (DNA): TGTGCCAGCAGAGTCAGGACAGGAGTCAGAGGCTACACCTTC.

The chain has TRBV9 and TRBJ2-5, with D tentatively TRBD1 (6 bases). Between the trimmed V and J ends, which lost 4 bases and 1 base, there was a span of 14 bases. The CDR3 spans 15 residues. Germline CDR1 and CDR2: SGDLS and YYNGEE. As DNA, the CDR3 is TGTGCCAGCAGCCTCCGGGACACGGTCCAAGAGACCCAGTACTTC. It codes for CASSLRDTVQETQYF.

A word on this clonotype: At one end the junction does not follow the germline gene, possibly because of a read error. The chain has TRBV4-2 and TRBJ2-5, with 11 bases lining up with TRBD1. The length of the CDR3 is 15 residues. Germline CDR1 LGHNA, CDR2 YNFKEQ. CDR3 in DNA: TGTGCCAGCAGCCAGGGACAGGGGGAACAAGAGGCCCAGTACTTC. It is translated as CASSQGQGEQEAQYF.

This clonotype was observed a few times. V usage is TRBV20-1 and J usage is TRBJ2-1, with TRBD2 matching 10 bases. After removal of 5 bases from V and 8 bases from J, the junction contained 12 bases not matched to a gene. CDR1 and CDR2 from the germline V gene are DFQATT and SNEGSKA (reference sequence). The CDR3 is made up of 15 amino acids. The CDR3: CSAALYSGGIYEQFF. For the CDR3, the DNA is TGCAGTGCTGCCCTCTATAGCGGGGGGATCTATGAGCAGTTCTTC.

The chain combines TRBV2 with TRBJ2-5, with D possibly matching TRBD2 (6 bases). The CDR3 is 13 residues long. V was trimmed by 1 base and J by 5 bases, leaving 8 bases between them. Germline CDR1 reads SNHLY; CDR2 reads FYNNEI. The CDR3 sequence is CASSEGLVETQYF. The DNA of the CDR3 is TGTGCCAGCAGTGAAGGACTAGTTGAGACCCAGTACTTC.

Here the CDR3 DNA reads TGTGCCAGCAGTCCTAGCTGGGCCTCGACAGGGGCAGATACGCAGTATTTT. Its translation is CASSPSWASTGADTQYF. The rearrangement joins TRBV28 to TRBJ2-3; 8 bases line up with TRBD1. The germline V gene encodes CDR1 MDHEN and CDR2 SYDVKM. V was pared by 5 bases and J by 4 bases, with 14 bases of the junction left unmatched. This CDR3 has 17 residues.

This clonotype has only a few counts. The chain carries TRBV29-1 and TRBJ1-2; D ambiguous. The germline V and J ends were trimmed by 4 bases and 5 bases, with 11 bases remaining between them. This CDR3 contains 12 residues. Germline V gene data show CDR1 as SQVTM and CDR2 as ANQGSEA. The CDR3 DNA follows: TGCAGCGTTGTCGCGTTACCGTATGGCTACACCTTC. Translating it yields CSVVALPYGYTF.

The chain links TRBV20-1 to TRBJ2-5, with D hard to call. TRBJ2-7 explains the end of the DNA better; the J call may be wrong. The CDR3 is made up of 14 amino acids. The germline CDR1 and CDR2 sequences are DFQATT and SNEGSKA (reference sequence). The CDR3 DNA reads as TGCAGTGCTAGAGTAAGGACCCAGTCTGACGAGCAGTACTTC. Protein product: CSARVRTQSDEQYF.

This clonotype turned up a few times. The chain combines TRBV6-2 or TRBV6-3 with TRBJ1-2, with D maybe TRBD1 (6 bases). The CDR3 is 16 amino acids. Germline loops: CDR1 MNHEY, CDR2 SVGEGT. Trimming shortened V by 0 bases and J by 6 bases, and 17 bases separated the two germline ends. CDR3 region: CASSYSGGPLENGYTF. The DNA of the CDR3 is TGTGCCAGCAGTTACTCTGGGGGCCCCCTTGAAAATGGCTACACCTTC.

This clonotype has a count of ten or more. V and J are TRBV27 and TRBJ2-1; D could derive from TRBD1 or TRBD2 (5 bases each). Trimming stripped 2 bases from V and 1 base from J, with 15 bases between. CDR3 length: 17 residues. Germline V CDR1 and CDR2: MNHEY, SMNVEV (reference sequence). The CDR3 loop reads CASSLIRSGGSYNEQFF. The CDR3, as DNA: TGTGCCAGCAGTTTAATCAGGTCTGGGGGTTCCTACAATGAGCAGTTCTTC.

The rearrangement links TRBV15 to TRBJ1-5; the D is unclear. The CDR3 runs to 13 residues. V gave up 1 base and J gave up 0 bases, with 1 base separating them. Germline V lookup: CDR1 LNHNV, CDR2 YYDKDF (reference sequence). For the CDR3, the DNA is TGTGCCACCAGCAGAGGTAGCAATCAGCCCCAGCATTTT. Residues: CATSRGSNQPQHF.

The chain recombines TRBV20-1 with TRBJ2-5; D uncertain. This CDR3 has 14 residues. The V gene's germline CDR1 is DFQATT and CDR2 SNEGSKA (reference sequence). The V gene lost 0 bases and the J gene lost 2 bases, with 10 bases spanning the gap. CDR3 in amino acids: CSARDLKGQETQYF. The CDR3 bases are TGCAGTGCTAGAGATCTAAAGGGACAAGAGACCCAGTACTTC.

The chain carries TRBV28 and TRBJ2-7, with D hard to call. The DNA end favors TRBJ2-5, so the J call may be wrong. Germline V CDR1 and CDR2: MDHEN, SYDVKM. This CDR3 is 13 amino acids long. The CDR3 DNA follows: TGTGCCAGCAGAACAACCCCAAGTGAGACCCAGTACTTC. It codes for CASRTTPSETQYF.

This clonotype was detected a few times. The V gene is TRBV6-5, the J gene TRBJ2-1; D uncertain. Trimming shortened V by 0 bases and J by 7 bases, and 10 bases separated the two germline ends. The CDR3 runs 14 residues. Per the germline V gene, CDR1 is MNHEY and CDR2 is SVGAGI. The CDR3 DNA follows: TGTGCCAGCAGTTACTCTACTACCTCGAATGAGCAGTTCTTC. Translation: CASSYSTTSNEQFF.

CDR3 region: CASSYSGGGHEQYF. The CDR3 DNA follows: TGTGCCAGCAGTTACTCAGGGGGCGGCCACGAGCAGTACTTC. The genes are TRBV6-2 or TRBV6-3 and TRBJ2-7; TRBD1 agrees at 7 bases. From germline, CDR1 is MNHEY and CDR2 SVGEGT. The trim removed 0 bases at V and 5 bases at J, leaving 4 bases unmatched. The CDR3 length is 14 residues.

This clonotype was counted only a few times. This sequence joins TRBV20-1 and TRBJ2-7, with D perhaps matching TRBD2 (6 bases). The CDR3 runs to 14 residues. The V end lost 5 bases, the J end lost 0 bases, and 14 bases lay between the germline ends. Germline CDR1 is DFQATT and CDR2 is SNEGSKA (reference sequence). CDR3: CSAAEGSGSYEQYF. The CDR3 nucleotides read TGCAGTGCTGCGGAGGGTAGCGGCTCCTACGAGCAGTACTTC.

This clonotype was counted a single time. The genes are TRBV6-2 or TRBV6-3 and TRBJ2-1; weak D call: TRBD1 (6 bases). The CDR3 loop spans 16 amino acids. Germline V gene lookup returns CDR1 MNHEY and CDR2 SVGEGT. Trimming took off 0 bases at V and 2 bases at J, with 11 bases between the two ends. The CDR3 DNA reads TGTGCCAGCAGTTACTCGCAACAGGGAGCCTACAATGAGCAGTTCTTC. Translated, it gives CASSYSQQGAYNEQFF.

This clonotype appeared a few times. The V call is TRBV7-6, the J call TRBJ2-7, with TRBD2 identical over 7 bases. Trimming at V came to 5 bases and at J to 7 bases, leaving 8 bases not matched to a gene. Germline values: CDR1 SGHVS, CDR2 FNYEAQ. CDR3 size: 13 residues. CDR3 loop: CASSQGEGGEQYF. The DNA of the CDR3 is TGTGCCAGCAGCCAGGGAGAGGGAGGGGAGCAGTACTTC.

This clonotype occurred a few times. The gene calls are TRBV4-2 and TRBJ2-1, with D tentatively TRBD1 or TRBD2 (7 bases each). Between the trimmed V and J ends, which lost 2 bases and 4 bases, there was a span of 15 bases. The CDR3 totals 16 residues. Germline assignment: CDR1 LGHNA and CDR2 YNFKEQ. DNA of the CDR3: TGTGCCAGCAGCCAACCTGACAGGGAGGGGTACAATGAGCAGTTCTTC. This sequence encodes CASSQPDREGYNEQFF.

The CDR3 DNA is TGTGCCAGCAGGGAAACAGGGAGGGACGAGCAGTTCTTC. It specifies CASRETGRDEQFF. The chain employs TRBV6-5 and TRBJ2-1; TRBD2 might be the D (7 bases). Trimming took off 6 bases at V and 10 bases at J, with 16 bases between the two ends. Germline V CDR1 and CDR2: MNHEY, SVGAGI. The CDR3 loop spans 13 amino acids.

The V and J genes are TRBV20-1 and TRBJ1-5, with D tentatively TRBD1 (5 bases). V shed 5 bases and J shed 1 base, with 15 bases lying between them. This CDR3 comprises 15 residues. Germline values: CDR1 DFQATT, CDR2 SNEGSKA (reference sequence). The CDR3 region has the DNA TGCAGTGCTTCCGGGGGTTCCGGGAGCAATCAGCCCCAGCATTTT. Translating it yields CSASGGSGSNQPQHF.